The following is a T cell receptor beta chain sequence with its context. No antigen is known for it. No base quality values were provided; no much bigger clone lies one nucleotide off. The data belong to a study of blood T cell repertoires in COVID-19 (dated by TCRdb to 2020 to 2021). Background on the whole study: Samples covering the acute and convalescent phases of COVID-19 were provided by collaborators in the United States, Italy and Spain. The material from the prospective study consisted of cDNA or gDNA derived from T cells, B-cell-depleted T cells, or PBMCs. Deeply sampled blood TCRbeta repertoires from subjects exposed to, actively infected with, or recovered from COVID-19 were included in the dataset. The repertoires were released in a freely available public database meant as a resource for research on the immune response to SARS-CoV-2. The samples were drawn from the first 160 participants of the ongoing ImmuneRACE study and from some 1,300 subjects provided by 6 global collaborators. Nearly every sample came with metadata listing a de-identified subject ID, COVID-19 status, age in years and sex. Where available, HLA class I and class II types were taken from metadata supplied by the sample provider and were not determined by assay-based typing.

The CDR3 holds 16 amino acids from the cysteine to the phenylalanine. Of all the DNA, just the CDR3 is kept, 48 bases in frame from base 1. The germline V end is reduced by 3 bases and the J end by 5 bases; junction bases left unmatched: 8. CDR1 MDHEN and CDR2 SYDVKM were looked up in the germline V gene. Participants in the prospective study were aged 18 to 89 years, lived in under 30 United States geographic areas, and enrolled through a virtual design. Cohort assignment in the prospective study relied on participant-reported clinical history from a screening survey and a study questionnaire. ImmuneRACE Cohort 3 recovered participants were defined by two consecutive negative NP/OP PCR tests, healthcare professional clearance, or symptom resolution. In the prospective study, mobile phlebotomists collected whole blood, serum and a nasopharyngeal or oropharyngeal swab from each participant. Participants in the prospective study had the option to provide additional blood draws and questionnaires over an approximately 2-month period. Prospective study blood samples were shipped either frozen or at room temperature before DNA extraction.

The paper's findings and limits, for the study overall: How much clinical and demographic metadata was included differed by source and by participant, and the metadata was provided uncurated.

The immunoSEQ Assay, a bias-controlled multiplex PCR, was used to amplify TCRbeta CDR3 regions from genomic DNA. Concerning the study's data processing: Nucleated cell counts per sample were estimated from amplification of reference gene primers within the assay. To quantify the absolute abundance of each unique TCRbeta CDR3 rearrangement, sequence reads were collapsed and filtered. For each sample, productive Simpson clonality was calculated by taking the square root of Simpson's diversity index across productive rearrangements. Sourced from immuneACCESS, this table was stored by TCRdb with only in-frame sequences that have V and J called. A share of the clones is absent; for the studies checked, an unresolved V gene accounts for under half, and the remainder has no known explanation. V, J and clone size are taken as reported in that table, and D and trimming were inferred from the DNA itself. The sample table lists 200,000 to 250,000 clones, roughly 83% of them with a count of one. Of the sample, roughly 2% is held by the ten largest clones.

Sequenced input: PBMCs or T cells enriched from blood (not recorded which). The receptor chain draws on TRBV28 and TRBJ1-4; the junction holds 8 bases that match TRBD1. This receptor was identified in a woman aged 45-60 years who had recovered from COVID-19. The CDR3 protein: CASSFPGTGGNEKLFF. The nucleotide sequence reads as follows: TGTGCCAGCAGTTTCCCGGGGACAGGTGGGAATGAAAAACTGTTTTTT.